A single sample gave rise to the 12 T cell receptor beta chains below, sequenced in a study of blood T cell repertoires in COVID-19. The assay was immunoSEQ multiplex PCR, and TCRdb's table has in-frame clones only and misses some. The sample has under 400,000 clones, approximately 86% seen once. The specimen sequenced was PBMCs or T cells enriched from blood (not recorded which). The receptors originated from a woman in her forties with acute COVID-19.

This clone came up once. The chain has TRBV7-9 and TRBJ2-1; 7 nucleotides line up with TRBD1. Germline values: CDR1 SEHNR, CDR2 FQNEAQ (reference sequence). V lost 1 base, J lost 3 bases, and 3 bases stayed unmatched. The CDR3 sequence is 15 residues long. The CDR3 loop reads CASSLGQGFYNEQFF. In DNA form, the CDR3 reads TGTGCCAGCAGCTTAGGACAGGGTTTCTACAATGAGCAGTTCTTC.

The chain carries TRBV19 and TRBJ1-2; the D gene is possibly TRBD1 (5 bases). The germline V and J ends were trimmed by 6 bases and 4 bases, with 6 bases remaining between them. The CDR3 has 11 amino acids. Germline V CDR1 and CDR2: LNHDA, SQIVND (reference sequence). CDR3 in amino acids: CASRQVYGYTF. CDR3 nucleotides: TGTGCCAGTAGACAGGTCTATGGCTACACCTTC.

The chain couples TRBV11-3 to TRBJ2-1; tentatively, D is TRBD2 (6 bases). The ends were cut back, 4 bases at V and 7 bases at J, with 14 bases in the middle. CDR1 SGHNT and CDR2 YENEEA come from the germline V gene. The CDR3 extends over 14 amino acids. CDR3 sequence (DNA): TGTGCCAGCAGCTCGACGCTGGGGGGTAATGAGCAGTTCTTC. It translates to CASSSTLGGNEQFF.

The genes are TRBV19 and TRBJ2-2, with 9 nucleotides matching TRBD2. CDR3 size: 15 residues. Looked up from germline, CDR1 is LNHDA and CDR2 is SQIVND (reference sequence). With V trimmed by 6 bases and J by 4 bases, 6 bases remained unmatched. CDR3 sequence: CASSRRLAVTGELFF. CDR3 coding DNA: TGTGCCAGTAGCAGGCGACTAGCGGTCACCGGGGAGCTGTTTTTT.

The table lists this clone with a count of one. The CDR3 is CASSVRETAHNEKLFF. In nucleotides, the CDR3 is TGTGCCAGTAGTGTTCGAGAGACAGCTCATAATGAAAAACTGTTTTTT. The chain links TRBV19 to TRBJ1-4; tentatively, D is TRBD1 (5 bases). V lost 5 bases to trimming and J lost 4 bases, with 17 bases between them. The CDR3 loop spans 16 amino acids. CDR1 and CDR2 from the germline V gene are LNHDA and SQIVND (reference sequence).

In this sample, this clone turned up once. This sequence joins TRBV3-1 (or the pseudogene TRBV3-2) and TRBJ2-1, with no clear D. Germline lookup yields CDR1 LGHDT and CDR2 YNNKEL (reference sequence). There are 10 residues in the CDR3. V lost 1 base and J lost 16, with 8 bases in between. This CDR3 reads CASSQGSLFF. CDR3 nucleotide sequence: TGTGCCAGCAGCCAAGGTTCCCTTTTCTTC.

J is TRBJ2-3 and V is TRBV5-1; no reliable D call. The CDR3 covers 16 residues. From germline, CDR1 is SGHRS and CDR2 YFSETQ. V was pared by 3 bases and J by 0 bases, with 14 bases between. CDR3 in DNA: TGCGCCAGCAGCTCTTTAGCAGCAACTAGCACAGATACGCAGTATTTT. As protein: CASSSLAATSTDTQYF.

The chain combines TRBV3-1 (or the pseudogene TRBV3-2) with TRBJ2-7; 10 nucleotides line up with TRBD2. Per germline, CDR1 LGHDT and CDR2 YNNKEL (reference sequence). V was pared by 4 bases and J by 4 bases, with 7 bases of the junction left unmatched. The CDR3 runs to 15 residues. CDR3 sequence reads: CASSLPGTSEYEQYF. Written as DNA, the CDR3 is TGTGCCAGCAGCCTTCCCGGGACTAGCGAGTACGAGCAGTACTTC.

This rearrangement joins TRBV19 to TRBJ2-1; D might be TRBD2 (7 bases). CDR1 and CDR2 (germline): LNHDA, SQIVND (reference sequence). The V and J ends lost 4 bases and 15 bases respectively, with 16 bases between them. The CDR3 is made up of 12 amino acids. Here the CDR3 reads CASSNAGGPGFF. CDR3 bases: TGTGCCAGTAGTAACGCCGGGGGGCCAGGGTTCTTC.

A single count supports this clone. In DNA form, the CDR3 reads TGCGCCAGCAGCCTATACTGGACAGGGAGGGGTGAGACCCAGTACTTC. It codes for CASSLYWTGRGETQYF. The rearrangement joins TRBV5-1 to TRBJ2-5, with D perhaps matching TRBD1 (8 bases). The CDR3 has 16 residues. V shed 4 bases and J shed 5 bases, with 21 bases lying between them. Germline V lookup: CDR1 SGHRS, CDR2 YFSETQ.

The gene calls are TRBV12-3 or TRBV12-4 and TRBJ1-1; TRBD1 agrees at 7 bases. Unmatched junction bases numbered 5, after V lost 10 bases and J lost 0 bases. The CDR3 has 13 residues. The DNA of the CDR3 is TGTGCCACGGACAGGACCATGAACACTGAAGCTTTCTTT. Its translation: CATDRTMNTEAFF.

As concerns this clone: Other nucleotide sequences in the sample specify the same CDR3. The V gene is TRBV18, the J gene TRBJ1-2; D possibly corresponds to TRBD1 (6 bases). Germline lookup yields CDR1 KGHSH and CDR2 LQKENI. The CDR3 is 13 amino acids. Trimming removed 3 bases from V and 4 bases from J, with 9 bases in between. As DNA, the CDR3 is TGTGCCAGCTCACCGGACAGAACCTATGGCTACACCTTC. This sequence encodes CASSPDRTYGYTF.